This T cell receptor beta chain was observed in a study of T-cell memory formation after mild COVID-19. V was trimmed by 5 bases and J by 4 bases, leaving 17 bases between them. The CDR3 sequence is 15 residues long. Germline lookup yields CDR1 SEHNR and CDR2 FQNEAQ (reference sequence). This clonotype has a handful of counts. Its target is unknown. Libraries for TCRalpha and TCRbeta carried sample barcodes and unique molecular identifiers via 5'RACE. TCRdb reprocessed the 5' RACE reads via MiXCR and lists one record per CDR3 protein. The sample lists hundreds of thousands of distinct CDR3 sequences, 16% occurring once. The study, taken as a whole, reports: Contracting clones, day 15 to 85, had balanced CD4/CD8, and later expanders favored CD4+. CD8+ contracting clones occupied EMRA, while CD4+ ones occupied mainly CM and EM.

The TCR comes from a young man who had mild COVID-19 (a few samples of this study predate the infection). Cell type and time point are not known. Sequencing was done on a sample of PBMCs or a T cell subset sorted from them (not recorded which). The chain carries TRBV7-9 and TRBJ1-2; a weak D match, TRBD1 (6 bases). This chain's CDR3 is CASSPQRTAVYGYTF. CDR3 sequence (DNA): TGTGCCAGCAGCCCCCAGCGGACAGCAGTCTATGGCTACACCTTC.